What follows describes a single TCR beta chain. The data stem from a study of blood T cell repertoires in COVID-19. Study overall: COVID-19 samples collected from the United States, Italy and Spain covered acute and convalescent phases.

With V trimmed by 7 bases and J by 6 bases, 14 bases remained unmatched. The germline V gene encodes CDR1 MNHEY and CDR2 SVGAGI. There are 15 residues in the CDR3. Authors' processing steps: How many nucleated cells were present was estimated from reference gene primer amplification. Produced via immunoSEQ multiplex PCR; TCRdb's table is partial and in-frame only. That table gives V, J and clone size, and the DNA gave D and trimming. This table holds tens of thousands of clones, approximately 82% found once. What was sequenced was peripheral blood. The TCR originated in an older woman with acute or convalescent COVID-19. J is TRBJ1-2 and V is TRBV6-5, with 7 bases matching TRBD1. The CDR3 region has the DNA TGTGCCAGCAACAACCAGGGGGGAAGAAACGATGGCTACACCTTC. Its translation is CASNNQGGRNDGYTF.